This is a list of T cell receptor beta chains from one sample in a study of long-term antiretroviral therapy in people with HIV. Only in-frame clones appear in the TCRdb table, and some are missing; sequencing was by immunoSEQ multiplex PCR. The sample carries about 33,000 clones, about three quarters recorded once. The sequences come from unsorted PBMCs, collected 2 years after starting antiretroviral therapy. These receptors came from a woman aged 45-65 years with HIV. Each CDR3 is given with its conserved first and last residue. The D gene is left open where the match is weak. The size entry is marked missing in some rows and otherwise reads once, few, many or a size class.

TGTGCCTGGAGTGTAGGGGGAAGTGCAGATACGCAGTATTTT CAWSVGGSADTQYF . once 14 TRBJ2-3 TRBV30
TGTGCCAGCAGTCAAAACAATGAGCAGTTCTTC CASSQNNEQFF . . 11 TRBJ2-1 TRBV6-5
TGCAGCGTTGGAAGGCAGGGCGGGACGGAGACCCAGTACTTC CSVGRQGGTETQYF . . 14 TRBJ2-5 TRBV29-1
TGCGCCAGCAGCCTTTCGGACAGGGGGCATTCACCCCTCCACTTT CASSLSDRGHSPLHF TRBD1 . 15 TRBJ1-6 TRBV5-1
TGTGCCTGGAGTGTCTCGCAGGCCCCACGAAGTTATGGCTACACCTTC CAWSVSQAPRSYGYTF . . 16 TRBJ1-2 TRBV30
TGCGCCAGCAGCTTGGTTCCAGGTCCTAATCAGCCCCAGCATTTT CASSLVPGPNQPQHF . . 15 TRBJ1-5 TRBV5-1
TGTGCCAGCAGCTTCGGGACTCGCAATGGGGGCTACACCTTC CASSFGTRNGGYTF . . 14 TRBJ1-2 TRBV7-9
TGTGCCAGCAGCTTAACGAGGGGACTAGCGGGGGCCTTAAGCTCCTACAATGAGCAGTTCTTC CASSLTRGLAGALSSYNEQFF TRBD2 . 21 TRBJ2-1 TRBV7-3
TGTGCCAGCAGTCCCAAGGCGGGGTCCTATGGCTACACCTTC CASSPKAGSYGYTF . medium-sized 14 TRBJ1-2 TRBV27
TGTGCCAGCAGCTCCGACAGCAACACTGAAGCTTTCTTT CASSSDSNTEAFF . . 13 TRBJ1-1 TRBV7-2
TGTGCCAGCAGCCAAGGAATATCTCAGTACTTC CASSQGISQYF . . 11 TRBJ2-7 TRBV14
TGTGCCAGCAGTTTTGAGGGGGGAAGACTGAACACTGAAGCTTTCTTT CASSFEGGRLNTEAFF . . 16 TRBJ1-1 TRBV27
TGTGCCAGCAGTTGGAACAGGGAGCAATACGAGCAGTACTTC CASSWNREQYEQYF . few 14 TRBJ2-7 TRBV6-5
TGTGCCAGCAGCGGGGGGTCGAGGACAGGGGACTACGAGCAGTACTTC CASSGGSRTGDYEQYF TRBD1 . 16 TRBJ2-7 TRBV7-2
TGTGCCAGCAGTTACGGGGCAGGGTTGGTCCAGCCCCAGCATTTT CASSYGAGLVQPQHF . . 15 TRBJ1-5 TRBV6-6
TGCGCCAGCAGCCAAGAGGGGCCCTACGAGCAGTACTTC CASSQEGPYEQYF . . 13 TRBJ2-7 TRBV4-1
TGTGCCAGCAGCTTCGGGACTAGCTCCTACAATGAGCAGTTCTTC CASSFGTSSYNEQFF TRBD2 . 15 TRBJ2-1 TRBV5-5
TGCGCCAGCAGCTCAGATTCGACAGATACGCAGTATTTT CASSSDSTDTQYF . . 13 TRBJ2-3 TRBV5-1
TGTGCCAGTACCCCAGGGGCCAACGTCCTGACTTTC CASTPGANVLTF . . 12 TRBJ2-6 TRBV19
TGTGCCAGTACCCTGGGCAGGGACGGGAAGGATCAGCCCCAGCATTTT CASTLGRDGKDQPQHF . . 16 TRBJ1-5 TRBV19
TGTGCCAGCAGCGTAGCTCTCAGCACAGATACGCAGTATTTT CASSVALSTDTQYF . . 14 TRBJ2-3 TRBV9
TGTGCCAGCAGTGAAGTTGGGGGGAGTTCATCAGATACGCAGTATTTT CASSEVGGSSSDTQYF . . 16 TRBJ2-3 TRBV6-1
TGTGCCAGCAGTGGCCCGTTATTTGGCTACACCTTC CASSGPLFGYTF . . 12 TRBJ1-2 TRBV6-1
TGTGCCAGCAGTGAAGCGGGGGCCATCATCGATACGCAGTATTTT CASSEAGAIIDTQYF . . 15 TRBJ2-3 TRBV2
TGTGCCAGCAGTGGCGCGACAGGGGTTCGAGCGATTGGCTACACCTTC CASSGATGVRAIGYTF TRBD1 few 16 TRBJ1-2 TRBV6-1
TGCGCCAGCAGCTGGGACGCGGGCGGGGAGCTGTTTTTT CASSWDAGGELFF . . 13 TRBJ2-2 TRBV5-1
TGTGCCATCAGTGTGGGCAGCTCTTGGACAAATGAGCAGTTCTTC CAISVGSSWTNEQFF . . 15 TRBJ2-1 TRBV10-3
TGTGCCAGCAGCCCCCCCCGAGGGAGTTCCTACAATGAGCAGTTCTTC CASSPPRGSSYNEQFF . . 16 TRBJ2-1 TRBV7-9
TGCGCCAGCAGCTTGAGGGGACACAACAATGAGCAGTTCTTC CASSLRGHNNEQFF . . 14 TRBJ2-1 TRBV5-1
TGCAGCGTTCGTGGACAGGCCCCCACTGAAGCTTTCTTT CSVRGQAPTEAFF TRBD1 . 13 TRBJ1-1 TRBV29-1
TGCGCCAGCAGCAGCGGCCGGGACGCTAACACCGGGGAGCTGTTTTTT CASSSGRDANTGELFF . . 16 TRBJ2-2 TRBV5-1
TGTGCCAGCAGATGGGGCGGGAACCCATATCAGCCCCAGCATTTT CASRWGGNPYQPQHF . . 15 TRBJ1-5 TRBV27
TGTGCCAGCAGCTCCGACATCACCGGGGAGCTGTTTTTT CASSSDITGELFF . . 13 TRBJ2-2 TRBV7-7
TGTGCCAGCAGCGAAAACACCGGCTCTGGAAACACCATATATTTT CASSENTGSGNTIYF . . 15 TRBJ1-3 TRBV7-9
TGTGCCAGCAACCCCCGGACAGGGGCCTACAATGAGCAGTTCTTC CASNPRTGAYNEQFF TRBD1 . 15 TRBJ2-1 TRBV6-5
TGTGCCAGCAGGGACGAGGTCATTCAGTACTTC CASRDEVIQYF . . 11 TRBJ2-4 TRBV5-8
TGTGCTAGTGGTTTGAGGGACCCCGCCCCTGAGCAGTTCTTC CASGLRDPAPEQFF . . 14 TRBJ2-1 TRBV12-5
TGTGCCAGCACCCTCGGACAGTTAGAAGCTTTCTTT CASTLGQLEAFF . . 12 TRBJ1-1 TRBV7-9
TGTGCCAGCTCACCAGGGGCCCAAGGGACCCAGTACTTC CASSPGAQGTQYF . . 13 TRBJ2-5 TRBV18
TGTGCCAGCAGTTTGGGACTAATGGATACGCAGTATTTT CASSLGLMDTQYF TRBD2 . 13 TRBJ2-3 TRBV27
TGTGCCAGCAGCTTAGGGGGCTCCGGCTCCTACAATGAGCAGTTCTTC CASSLGGSGSYNEQFF . . 16 TRBJ2-1 TRBV7-9
TGCAGCGTTGGCCAGCGGGGGGTCGATACGCAGTATTTT CSVGQRGVDTQYF TRBD2 . 13 TRBJ2-3 TRBV29-1
TGTGCCAGCAGCTTAGGATCAGGGGGCGAGAGCAATCAGCCCCAGCATTTT CASSLGSGGESNQPQHF TRBD1 . 17 TRBJ1-5 TRBV7-6
TGTGCCACCAGCAGGGGGTTCACCTACAATGAGCAGTTCTTC CATSRGFTYNEQFF . . 14 TRBJ2-1 TRBV15
TGTGCCAGCAGTTACGGGCAGGTCAGGCGGACCCAGTACTTC CASSYGQVRRTQYF . . 14 TRBJ2-5 TRBV6-5
TGCGCCAGCAGCGACTGGCAAGAAACCCAGTACTTC CASSDWQETQYF . . 12 TRBJ2-5 TRBV5-1
TGCAGCGTTGAGATCAGTCAAGAGACCCAGTACTTC CSVEISQETQYF . . 12 TRBJ2-5 TRBV29-1
TGTGCCTGGAGTAGCCAGGGGACTCCCAACTATGGCTACACCTTC CAWSSQGTPNYGYTF . few 15 TRBJ1-2 TRBV30
TGCGCCAGCAGTAAAACGACGGGAAACTATGGCTACACCTTC CASSKTTGNYGYTF . . 14 TRBJ1-2 TRBV5-1
TGTGCCAGCAGTTACTCGACAGGGAATCAGCCCCAGCATTTT CASSYSTGNQPQHF TRBD1 . 14 TRBJ1-5 TRBV6-5
TGTGCCAGCAGCCTGGGGTCACGAGTCTCTGGAAACACCATATATTTT CASSLGSRVSGNTIYF . . 16 TRBJ1-3 TRBV7-3
TGTGCCAGCAGTCCCGTTCCCGGGACAGGGAAGACAGATACGCAGTATTTT CASSPVPGTGKTDTQYF TRBD1 once 17 TRBJ2-3 TRBV27
TGTGCCAGCAGTGACTCCGGGATGGGTACGCAGTATTTT CASSDSGMGTQYF . . 13 TRBJ2-3 TRBV6-4
TGCGCCAGCAGCCGGTCAGGGACAGGGGAAAGAAAACTGTTTTTT CASSRSGTGERKLFF TRBD1 . 15 TRBJ1-4 TRBV5-1